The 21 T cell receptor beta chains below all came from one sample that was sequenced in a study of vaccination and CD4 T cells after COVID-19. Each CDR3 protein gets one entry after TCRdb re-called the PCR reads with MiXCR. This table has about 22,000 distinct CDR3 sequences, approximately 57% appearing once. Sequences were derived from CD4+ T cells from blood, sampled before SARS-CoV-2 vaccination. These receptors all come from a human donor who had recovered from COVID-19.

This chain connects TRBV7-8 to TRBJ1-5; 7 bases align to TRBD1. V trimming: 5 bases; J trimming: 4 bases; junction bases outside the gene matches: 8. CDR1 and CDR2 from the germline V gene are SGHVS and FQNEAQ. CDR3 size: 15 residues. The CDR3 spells CASSLGQALNQPQHF. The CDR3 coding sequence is TGTGCCAGCAGCCTCGGACAGGCTCTAAATCAGCCCCAGCATTTT.

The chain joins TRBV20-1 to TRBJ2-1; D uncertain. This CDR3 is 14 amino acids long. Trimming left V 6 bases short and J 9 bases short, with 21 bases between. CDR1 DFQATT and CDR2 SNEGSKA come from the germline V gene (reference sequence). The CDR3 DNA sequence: TGCAGTGCACAGAGAGCGTTCATAGGTGCTGAGCAGTTCTTC. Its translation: CSAQRAFIGAEQFF.

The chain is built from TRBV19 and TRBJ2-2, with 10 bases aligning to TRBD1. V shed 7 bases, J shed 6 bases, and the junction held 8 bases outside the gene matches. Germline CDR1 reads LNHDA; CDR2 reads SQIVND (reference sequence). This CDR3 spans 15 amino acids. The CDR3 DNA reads TGTGCCAGTAACCCGGGACAGGGGATTTCCGGGGAGCTGTTTTTT. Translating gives CASNPGQGISGELFF.

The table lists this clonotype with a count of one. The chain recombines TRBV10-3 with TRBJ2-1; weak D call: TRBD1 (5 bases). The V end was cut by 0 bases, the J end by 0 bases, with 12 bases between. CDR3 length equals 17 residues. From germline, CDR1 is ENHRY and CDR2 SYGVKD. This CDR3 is CAISESSGKGSYNEQFF. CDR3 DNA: TGTGCCATCAGTGAGTCGTCAGGGAAGGGCTCCTACAATGAGCAGTTCTTC.

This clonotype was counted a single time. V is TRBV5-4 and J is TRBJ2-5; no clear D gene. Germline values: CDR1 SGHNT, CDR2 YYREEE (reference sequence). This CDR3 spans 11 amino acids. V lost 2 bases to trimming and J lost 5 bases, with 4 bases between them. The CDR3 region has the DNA TGTGCCAGCAGCTTTAGGGAGACCCAGTACTTC. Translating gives CASSFRETQYF.

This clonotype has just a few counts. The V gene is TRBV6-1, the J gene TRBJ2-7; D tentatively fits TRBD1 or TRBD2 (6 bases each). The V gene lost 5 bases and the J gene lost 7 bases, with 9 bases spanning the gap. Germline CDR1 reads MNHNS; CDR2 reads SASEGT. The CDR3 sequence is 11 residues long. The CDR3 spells CASSQGGEQYF. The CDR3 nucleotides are TGTGCCAGCAGTCAAGGGGGGGAGCAGTACTTC.

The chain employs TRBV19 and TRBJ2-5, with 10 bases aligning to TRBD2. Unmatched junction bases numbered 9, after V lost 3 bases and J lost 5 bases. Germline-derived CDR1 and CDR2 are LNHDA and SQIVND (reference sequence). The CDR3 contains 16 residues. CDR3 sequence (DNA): TGTGCCAGTAGTATCCCTAGCGGGAGAGGAAGGGAGACCCAGTACTTC. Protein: CASSIPSGRGRETQYF.

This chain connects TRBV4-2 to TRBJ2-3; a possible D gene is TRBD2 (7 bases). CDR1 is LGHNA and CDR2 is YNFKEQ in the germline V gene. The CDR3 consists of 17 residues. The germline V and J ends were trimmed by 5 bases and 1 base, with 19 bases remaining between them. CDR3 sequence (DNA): TGTGCCAGCAGCGGTCGAGGGGGGGCAGGGGGCACAGATACGCAGTATTTT. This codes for CASSGRGGAGGTDTQYF.

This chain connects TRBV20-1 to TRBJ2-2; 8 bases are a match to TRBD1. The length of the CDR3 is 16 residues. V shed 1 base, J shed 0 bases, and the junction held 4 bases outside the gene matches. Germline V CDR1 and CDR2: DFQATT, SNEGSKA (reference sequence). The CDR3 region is CSARAPDRANTGELFF. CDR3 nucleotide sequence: TGCAGTGCTAGAGCTCCGGACAGGGCGAACACCGGGGAGCTGTTTTTT.

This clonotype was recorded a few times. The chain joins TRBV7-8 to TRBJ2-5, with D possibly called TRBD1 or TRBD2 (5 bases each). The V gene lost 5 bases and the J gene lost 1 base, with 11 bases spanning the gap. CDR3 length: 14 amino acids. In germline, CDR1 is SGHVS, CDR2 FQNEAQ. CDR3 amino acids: CASSIGTFQETQYF. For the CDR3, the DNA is TGTGCCAGCAGCATAGGGACGTTCCAAGAGACCCAGTACTTC.

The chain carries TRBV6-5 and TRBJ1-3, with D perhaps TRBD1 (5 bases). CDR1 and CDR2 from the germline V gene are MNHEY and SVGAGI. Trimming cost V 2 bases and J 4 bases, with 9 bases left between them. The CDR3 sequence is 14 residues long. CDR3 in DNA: TGTGCCAGCAGTTACACGGGACTCGGAAACACCATATATTTT. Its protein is CASSYTGLGNTIYF.

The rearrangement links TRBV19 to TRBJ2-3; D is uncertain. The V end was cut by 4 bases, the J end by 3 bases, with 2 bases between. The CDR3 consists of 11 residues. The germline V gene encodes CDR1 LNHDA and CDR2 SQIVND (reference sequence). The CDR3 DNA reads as TGTGCCAGTAGTACGACAGATACGCAGTATTTT. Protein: CASSTTDTQYF. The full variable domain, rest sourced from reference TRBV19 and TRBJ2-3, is DGGITQSPKYLFRKEGQNVTLSCEQNLNHDAMYWYRQDPGQGLRLIYYSQIVNDFQKGDIAEGYSVSREKKESFPLTVTSAQKNPTAFYLCASSTTDTQYFGPGTRLTVL.

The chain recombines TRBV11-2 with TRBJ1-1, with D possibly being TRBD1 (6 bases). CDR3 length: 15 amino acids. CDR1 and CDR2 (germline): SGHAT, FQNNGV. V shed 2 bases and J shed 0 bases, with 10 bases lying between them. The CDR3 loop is CASSLTDSLNTEAFF. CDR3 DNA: TGTGCCAGCAGCTTAACGGACAGTTTGAACACTGAAGCTTTCTTT.

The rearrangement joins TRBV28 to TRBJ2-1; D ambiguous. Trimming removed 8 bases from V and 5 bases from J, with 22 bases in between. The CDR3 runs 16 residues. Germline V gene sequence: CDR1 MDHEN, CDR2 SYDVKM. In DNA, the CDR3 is TGTGCCAGCTTATCGACTGTCTTTAACCCTAACAATGAGCAGTTCTTC. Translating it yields CASLSTVFNPNNEQFF.

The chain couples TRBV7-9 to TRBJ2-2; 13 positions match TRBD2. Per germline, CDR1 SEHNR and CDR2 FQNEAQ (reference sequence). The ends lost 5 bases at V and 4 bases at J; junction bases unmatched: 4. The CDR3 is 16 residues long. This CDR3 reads CASSTTSGRGTGELFF. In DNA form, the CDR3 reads TGTGCCAGCAGCACCACTAGCGGGAGGGGCACCGGGGAGCTGTTTTTT.

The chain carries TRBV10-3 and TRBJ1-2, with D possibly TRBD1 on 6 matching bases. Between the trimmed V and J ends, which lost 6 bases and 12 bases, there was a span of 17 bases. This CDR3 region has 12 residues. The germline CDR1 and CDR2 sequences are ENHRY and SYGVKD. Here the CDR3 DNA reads TGTGCCATCAGAGAAGGACGGGACAACGACACCTTC. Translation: CAIREGRDNDTF.

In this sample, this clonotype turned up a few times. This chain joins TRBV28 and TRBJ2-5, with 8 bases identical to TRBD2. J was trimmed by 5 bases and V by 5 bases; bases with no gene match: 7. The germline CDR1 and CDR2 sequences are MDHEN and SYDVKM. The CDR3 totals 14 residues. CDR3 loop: CASSTPGLDETQYF. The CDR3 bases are TGTGCCAGCAGTACCCCGGGACTAGACGAGACCCAGTACTTC.

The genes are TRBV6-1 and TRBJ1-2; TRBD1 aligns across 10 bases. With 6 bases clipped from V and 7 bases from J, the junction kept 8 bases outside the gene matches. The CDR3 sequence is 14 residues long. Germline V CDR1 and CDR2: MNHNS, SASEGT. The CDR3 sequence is CASSLGQGVGGYTF. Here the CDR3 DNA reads TGTGCCAGCAGCCTCGGACAGGGGGTTGGTGGCTACACCTTC.

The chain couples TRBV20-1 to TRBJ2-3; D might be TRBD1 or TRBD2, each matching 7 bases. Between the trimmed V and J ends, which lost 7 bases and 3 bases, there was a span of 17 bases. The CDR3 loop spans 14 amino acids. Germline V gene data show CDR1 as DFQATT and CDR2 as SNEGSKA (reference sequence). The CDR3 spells CSVTGASGTDTQYF. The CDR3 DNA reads TGCAGTGTCACAGGGGCTAGCGGTACAGATACGCAGTATTTT.

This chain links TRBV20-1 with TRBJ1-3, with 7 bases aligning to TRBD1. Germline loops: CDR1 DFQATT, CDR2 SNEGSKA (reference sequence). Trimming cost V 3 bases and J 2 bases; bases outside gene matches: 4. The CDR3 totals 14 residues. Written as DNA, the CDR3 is TGCAGTGCTAGGAGGACAGGAACTGGAAACACCATATATTTT. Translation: CSARRTGTGNTIYF.

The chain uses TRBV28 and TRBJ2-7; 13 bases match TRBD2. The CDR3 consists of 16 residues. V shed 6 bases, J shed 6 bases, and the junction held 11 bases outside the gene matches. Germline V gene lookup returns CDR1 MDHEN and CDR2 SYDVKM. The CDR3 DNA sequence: TGTGCCAGCAGACACTCGACTAGCGGGAGGCACCGCGAGCAGTACTTC. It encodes CASRHSTSGRHREQYF.